Each of the 23 T cell receptor beta chains below was sequenced from the same sample in a study of blood T cell repertoires in COVID-19. Repertoires were generated with immunoSEQ multiplex PCR, while TCRdb's copy carries only in-frame clones and drops some. This table has 300,000 or so clones, under 90% appearing once. The specimen sequenced was PBMCs or T cells enriched from blood (not recorded which). These TCRs come from a woman in her fifties or sixties who had been exposed to COVID-19.

The V call is TRBV7-2, the J call TRBJ1-2, with TRBD1 matching over 9 bases. The CDR3 is 15 residues long. With V trimmed by 4 bases and J by 2 bases, 5 bases remained unmatched. Germline V gene data show CDR1 as SGHTA and CDR2 as FQGNSA. The CDR3 is CASSSYRGLNYGYTF. Here the CDR3 DNA reads TGTGCCAGCAGCTCGTACAGGGGGCTAAACTATGGCTACACCTTC.

This clone was observed once. The CDR3 DNA follows: TGCGCCAGCAGCTTATCAGGGAACTATGGCTACACCTTC. It yields the protein CASSLSGNYGYTF. The chain recombines TRBV5-1 with TRBJ1-2; possibly TRBD1 for D (5 bases). CDR3 length equals 13 residues. Germline CDR1 reads SGHRS; CDR2 reads YFSETQ. The V gene lost 2 bases and the J gene lost 2 bases, with 7 bases spanning the gap.

This clone was counted a few times. V is TRBV27 and J is TRBJ1-6; a weak D match, TRBD1 (6 bases). Trimming took off 5 bases at V and 4 bases at J, with 18 bases between the two ends. This CDR3 has 17 amino acids. CDR1 and CDR2 (germline): MNHEY, SMNVEV (reference sequence). CDR3 DNA sequence: TGTGCCAGCAGTCCCACGGCCGGGACAACATATAATTCACCCCTCCACTTT. Amino acid sequence: CASSPTAGTTYNSPLHF.

The chain employs TRBV5-4 and TRBJ1-5, with D unclear. CDR1 is SGHNT, CDR2 YYREEE, per germline (reference sequence). V was shortened by 4 bases and J by 0 bases, with 11 bases between the two germline ends. The CDR3 contains 15 residues. CDR3 sequence (DNA): TGTGCCAGCAGCCCCGGGAGAGATAGCAATCAGCCCCAGCATTTT. Protein product: CASSPGRDSNQPQHF. The full variable domain, completed using reference TRBV5-4 and TRBJ1-5, is ETGVTQSPTHLIKTRGQQVTLRCSSQSGHNTVSWYQQALGQGPQFIFQYYREEENGRGNFPPRFSGLQFPNYSSELNVNALELDDSALYLCASSPGRDSNQPQHFGDGTRLSIL.

This clone has a single count. The chain combines TRBV19 with TRBJ2-1, with 9 positions matching TRBD2. The germline V gene encodes CDR1 LNHDA and CDR2 SQIVND (reference sequence). The CDR3 has 15 residues. The ends lost 7 bases at V and 6 bases at J; junction bases unmatched: 10. The CDR3 coding sequence is TGTGCCAGTATTCGGAGGGCGGGGGGGCCCAATGAGCAGTTCTTC. Amino acid sequence: CASIRRAGGPNEQFF. The full variable domain, completed using reference TRBV19 and TRBJ2-1, is DGGITQSPKYLFRKEGQNVTLSCEQNLNHDAMYWYRQDPGQGLRLIYYSQIVNDFQKGDIAEGYSVSREKKESFPLTVTSAQKNPTAFYLCASIRRAGGPNEQFFGPGTRLTVL.

A note on this clone: Mismatch with germline at one junction end may stem from a read error. The chain uses TRBV29-1 and TRBJ2-4; maybe TRBD2 (5 bases). The germline CDR1 and CDR2 sequences are SQVTM and ANQGSEA. The CDR3 spans 13 residues. The CDR3 spells CSVQDGSGNIQYF. CDR3 DNA sequence: TGCAGCGTTCAAGATGGGAGTGGGAACATTCAGTACTTC.

This clone occurred once. In nucleotides, the CDR3 is TGCAGCGGAACCAAAGGACAGGAAGCTTTCTTT. This codes for CSGTKGQEAFF. V usage is TRBV29-1 and J usage is TRBJ1-1, with D possibly TRBD1 on 6 matching bases. Trimming removed 7 bases at V and 8 bases at J, with 14 bases between. The CDR3 totals 11 residues. Germline V gene lookup returns CDR1 SQVTM and CDR2 ANQGSEA. Variable domain in full (rest from reference TRBV29-1 and TRBJ1-1): SAVISQKPSRDICQRGTSLTIQCQVDSQVTMMFWYRQQPGQSLTLIATANQGSEATYESGFVIDKFPISRPNLTFSTLTVSNMSPEDSSIYLCSGTKGQEAFFGQGTRLTVV.

The J gene is TRBJ2-7, the V gene TRBV4-1; 8 bases match TRBD1. J lost 3 bases, V lost 0 bases, and 16 bases had no gene match. Germline V gene sequence: CDR1 MGHRA, CDR2 YSYEKL. The CDR3 is made up of 19 amino acids. CDR3: CASSQDSGGTGGLYYEQYF. The CDR3 coding sequence is TGCGCCAGCAGCCAAGATTCAGGGGGAACAGGGGGGTTGTACTACGAGCAGTACTTC.

The genes are TRBV27 and TRBJ2-1; 8 nucleotides match TRBD2. CDR1 and CDR2 (germline): MNHEY, SMNVEV (reference sequence). The length of the CDR3 is 17 residues. V trimming: 6 bases; J trimming: 5 bases; junction bases outside the gene matches: 15. CDR3 nucleotides: TGTGCCAGCAGCCAGGAACTCAGCGGGGGTTGGCACAATGAGCAGTTCTTC. Translated, it gives CASSQELSGGWHNEQFF.

The J gene is TRBJ2-4, the V gene TRBV9; D not resolved. Germline V gives CDR1 SGDLS, CDR2 YYNGEE. This CDR3 is built from 15 residues. The V and J ends lost 1 base and 6 bases respectively, with 14 bases between them. The CDR3 protein is CASSVTDNSRNIQYF. The DNA of the CDR3 is TGTGCCAGCAGCGTAACAGACAACTCCCGAAACATTCAGTACTTC.

The gene calls are TRBV5-1 and TRBJ2-1; 9 positions match TRBD1. This CDR3 region has 17 residues. Germline trimming cut 7 bases from V and 0 bases from J; bases unmatched to any gene: 11. Germline assignment: CDR1 SGHRS and CDR2 YFSETQ. CDR3: CASGTGWVSSSYNEQFF. For the CDR3, the DNA is TGCGCCAGCGGGACAGGGTGGGTTTCAAGCTCCTACAATGAGCAGTTCTTC. The entire variable domain, with the rest obtained from reference TRBV5-1 and TRBJ2-1, is as follows: KAGVTQTPRYLIKTRGQQVTLSCSPISGHRSVSWYQQTPGQGLQFLFEYFSETQRNKGNFPGRFSGRQFSNSRSEMNVSTLELGDSALYLCASGTGWVSSSYNEQFFGPGTRLTVL.

V gene TRBV2 combines with J gene TRBJ2-7, with D perhaps matching TRBD2 (5 bases). This CDR3 has 14 residues. Germline values: CDR1 SNHLY, CDR2 FYNNEI. V lost 2 bases and J lost 3, with 11 bases in between. The CDR3 here is CASSERRGYYEQYF. CDR3 in DNA: TGTGCCAGCAGTGAAAGAAGAGGGTACTACGAGCAGTACTTC.

This rearrangement joins TRBV27 to TRBJ1-4; 12 bases line up with TRBD1. The germline V gene has CDR1 MNHEY and CDR2 SMNVEV (reference sequence). The CDR3 contains 18 residues. V was clipped by 6 bases and J by 4 bases; unmatched bases: 12. The CDR3 DNA is TGTGCCAGCAGAAAATTGGGACAGGGGGCGCAAGATAATGAAAAACTGTTTTTT. As protein: CASRKLGQGAQDNEKLFF.

The chain is built from TRBV28 and TRBJ2-3; 8 bases map to TRBD2. Germline assignment: CDR1 MDHEN and CDR2 SYDVKM. This CDR3 is built from 18 residues. V lost 6 bases to trimming and J lost 2 bases; unmatched junction nucleotides: 16. The CDR3 DNA is TGTGCCAGCAGCTTGGGGGCCTTAGCGGGGCGACACACAGATACGCAGTATTTT. It yields the protein CASSLGALAGRHTDTQYF.

The chain employs TRBV2 and TRBJ1-6; 7 nucleotides align to TRBD1. V gave up 6 bases and J gave up 7 bases; unmatched junction bases: 12. This CDR3 is built from 16 residues. CDR1 and CDR2 (germline): SNHLY, FYNNEI. The CDR3 nucleotides are TGTGCCAGCAGACCCTCGCTGGGGACAGTGAATTCACCCCTCCACTTT. Translated, it gives CASRPSLGTVNSPLHF.

This sequence joins TRBV24-1 and TRBJ2-1, with D unresolved. Trimming took 7 bases from V and 7 from J, leaving 7 bases between them. CDR3 size: 11 residues. The germline gives CDR1 KGHDR, CDR2 SFDVKD. The CDR3 loop reads CATSRLNEQFF. CDR3 nucleotides: TGTGCCACCAGCAGGTTGAATGAGCAGTTCTTC.

CDR3 sequence: CASSLYDRHTEAFF. The CDR3 nucleotides are TGTGCCAGCAGCTTATACGACAGACACACTGAAGCTTTCTTT. The chain recombines TRBV13 with TRBJ1-1; D is perhaps TRBD1 (5 bases). CDR1 and CDR2 from the germline V gene are PRHDT and FYEKMQ (reference sequence). The CDR3 has 14 amino acids. V dropped 2 bases and J dropped 3 bases, with 10 bases sitting between them.

The chain joins TRBV10-3 to TRBJ1-1, with D maybe TRBD1 (5 bases). Trimming left V 7 bases short and J 3 bases short, with 12 bases between. The CDR3 length is 13 residues. CDR1 and CDR2 from the germline V gene are ENHRY and SYGVKD. Here the CDR3 reads CAIKGREDTEAFF. CDR3 DNA sequence: TGTGCCATCAAGGGCAGGGAAGACACTGAAGCTTTCTTT.

The rearrangement links TRBV4-1 to TRBJ1-5; no definite D call. Germline CDR1 and CDR2: MGHRA and YSYEKL. The V end lost 0 bases, the J end lost 4 bases, and 4 bases lay between the germline ends. This CDR3 spans 13 amino acids. The CDR3 bases are TGCGCCAGCAGCCAAGATATAAATCAGCCCCAGCATTTT. This encodes CASSQDINQPQHF.

This clone occurred once. The gene calls are TRBV24-1 and TRBJ2-1; tentatively, D is TRBD2 (6 bases). CDR3 length: 15 amino acids. Germline V gives CDR1 KGHDR, CDR2 SFDVKD. V shed 4 bases and J shed 10 bases, with 19 bases lying between them. CDR3 in amino acids: CATSDMPEGAGEQFF. As DNA, the CDR3 is TGTGCCACCAGTGACATGCCGGAGGGTGCCGGAGAGCAGTTCTTC.

The chain employs TRBV20-1 and TRBJ2-7, with D possibly matching TRBD1 (6 bases). Trimming shortened V by 3 bases and J by 5 bases, and 11 bases separated the two germline ends. In germline, CDR1 is DFQATT, CDR2 SNEGSKA (reference sequence). This CDR3 spans 12 amino acids. The DNA of the CDR3 is TGCAGTGCTAGTGACAGGATGGACGAGCAGTACTTC. This codes for CSASDRMDEQYF.

The chain has TRBV5-4 and TRBJ2-3; D call uncertain. The CDR3 spans 13 residues. Germline V gives CDR1 SGHNT, CDR2 YYREEE (reference sequence). The ends were cut back, 0 bases at V and 5 bases at J, with 7 bases in the middle. This CDR3 reads CASSLANEDTQYF. The CDR3 coding sequence is TGTGCCAGCAGCTTGGCTAACGAAGATACGCAGTATTTT.

The rearrangement links TRBV3-1 (or the pseudogene TRBV3-2) to TRBJ1-6, with a weak D call TRBD1 (5 bases). Germline CDR1 and CDR2: LGHDT and YNNKEL (reference sequence). This CDR3 is 14 amino acids long. The germline V and J ends were trimmed by 1 base and 9 bases, with 10 bases remaining between them. The CDR3 nucleotides are TGTGCCAGCAGCCAAGTGGGGGGGAGTTCACCCCTCCACTTT. It codes for CASSQVGGSSPLHF.